The next 7 T cell receptor beta chains were all read from a single sample in a study of T cell responses to AZD1222 COVID-19 vaccine. Only in-frame clones appear in the TCRdb table, and some are missing; sequencing was by immunoSEQ multiplex PCR. The sample carries roughly 97,000 clones, roughly 86% recorded once. The input for sequencing was peripheral blood, taken 28 days after the second dose of the MenACWY control vaccine. The source is an adult who received the MenACWY meningococcal vaccine as a control.

This clone appeared a single time. The chain employs TRBV9 and TRBJ2-2; the D gene is possibly TRBD2 (5 bases). V was cut by 0 bases and J by 1 base, with 10 bases left in between. The CDR3 totals 16 residues. Germline lookup yields CDR1 SGDLS and CDR2 YYNGEE. CDR3 residues: CASSVGAGLNTGELFF. In nucleotides, the CDR3 is TGTGCCAGCAGCGTAGGGGCGGGCCTGAACACCGGGGAGCTGTTTTTT.

The DNA for the CDR3 is TGTGCCAGCAGCCCGGGACAGGGGGGTGGGTACGAGCAGTACTTC. The encoded protein is CASSPGQGGGYEQYF. The genes are TRBV9 and TRBJ2-7; TRBD1 matches 11 bases. The CDR3 totals 15 residues. Germline values: CDR1 SGDLS, CDR2 YYNGEE. Losses at the gene ends were 4 bases for V and 4 bases for J; bases not matched to a gene: 7.

The chain couples TRBV28 to TRBJ2-5, with D possibly matching TRBD2 (6 bases). Trimming pared 8 bases from V and 5 bases from J, leaving 18 bases between. CDR1 MDHEN and CDR2 SYDVKM come from the germline V gene. The length of the CDR3 is 14 residues. The DNA of the CDR3 is TGTGCCAGCGTACCAAGTGGGACTGATGAGACCCAGTACTTC. Residues: CASVPSGTDETQYF.

This chain joins TRBV3-1 (or the pseudogene TRBV3-2) and TRBJ2-7; possibly TRBD1 for D (5 bases). Trimming pared 0 bases from V and 1 base from J, leaving 10 bases between. The CDR3 is 15 residues long. CDR1 is LGHDT, CDR2 YNNKEL, per germline (reference sequence). DNA for the CDR3: TGTGCCAGCAGCCAAGACTGGACAAAATCCTACGAGCAGTACTTC. It translates to CASSQDWTKSYEQYF.

This chain links TRBV5-1 with TRBJ1-2; maybe TRBD1 (5 bases). Trimming left V 0 bases short and J 8 bases short, with 11 bases between. The CDR3 consists of 13 residues. Germline V lookup: CDR1 SGHRS, CDR2 YFSETQ. DNA of the CDR3: TGCGCCAGCAGCTTGGGCAGGGAGGGCGGCTACACCTTC. This encodes CASSLGREGGYTF.

The chain couples TRBV5-6 to TRBJ2-7, with TRBD1 as a possible D gene (6 bases). Trimming pared 4 bases from V and 5 bases from J, leaving 19 bases between. Per germline, CDR1 SGHDT and CDR2 YYEEEE. This CDR3 is 15 amino acids long. In DNA, the CDR3 is TGTGCCAGCAGCCAACAGGGTTATCCCAGCCACGAGCAGTACTTC. Its protein is CASSQQGYPSHEQYF. Supplemented by reference TRBV5-6 and TRBJ2-7, the full variable domain reads DAGVTQSPTHLIKTRGQQVTLRCSPKSGHDTVSWYQQALGQGPQFIFQYYEEEERQRGNFPDRFSGHQFPNYSSELNVNALLLGDSALYLCASSQQGYPSHEQYFGPGTRLTVT.

V is TRBV9 and J is TRBJ2-3; 8 bases are shared with TRBD2. Losses at the gene ends were 0 bases for V and 4 bases for J; bases not matched to a gene: 4. This CDR3 has 15 residues. Germline assignment: CDR1 SGDLS and CDR2 YYNGEE. The CDR3 is CASSVGGGHADTQYF. DNA for the CDR3: TGTGCCAGCAGCGTAGGCGGGGGGCACGCAGATACGCAGTATTTT.